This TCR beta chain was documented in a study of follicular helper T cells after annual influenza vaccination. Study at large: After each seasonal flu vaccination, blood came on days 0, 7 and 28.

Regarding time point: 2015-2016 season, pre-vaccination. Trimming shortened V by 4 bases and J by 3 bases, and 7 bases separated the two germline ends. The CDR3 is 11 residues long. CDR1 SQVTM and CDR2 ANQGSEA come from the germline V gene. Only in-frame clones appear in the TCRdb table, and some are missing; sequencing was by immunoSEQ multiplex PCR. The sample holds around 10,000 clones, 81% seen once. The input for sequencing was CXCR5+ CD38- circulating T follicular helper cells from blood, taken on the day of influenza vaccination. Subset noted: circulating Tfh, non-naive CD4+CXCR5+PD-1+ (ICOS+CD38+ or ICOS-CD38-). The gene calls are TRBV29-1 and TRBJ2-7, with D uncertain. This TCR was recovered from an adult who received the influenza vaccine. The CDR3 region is CSVVFGYEQYF. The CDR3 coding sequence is TGCAGCGTTGTATTCGGCTACGAGCAGTACTTC.